The rows below give T cell receptor beta chains drawn from one sample of a study of CD8+ T cells in alopecia areata. The repertoire was sequenced with immunoSEQ multiplex PCR; TCRdb's copy has only in-frame clones and lacks some. The data hold hundreds of thousands of clones, with roughly two thirds observed a single time. The sample in question was CD4+ T cells sorted from blood, obtained at week 0. The receptors derive from a human donor with alopecia areata. Both conserved end residues are part of each CDR3. A D gene is named only where the DNA matches it firmly. Some rows mark clone size as missing; the rest say once, few, many or name a class of expanded clone.

j_call d_call v_call clone_size cdr3_aa cdr3_nt
TRBJ1-2 - TRBV29-1 - CSAPWGDGYTF TGCAGCGCCCCATGGGGGGATGGCTACACCTTC
TRBJ2-5 - TRBV27 - CASSPFRRGRETQYF TGTGCCAGCAGCCCCTTCCGGCGAGGGCGAGAGACCCAGTACTTC
TRBJ1-4 - TRBV5-1 - CASSLTGFNEKLFF TGCGCCAGCAGCTTGACAGGGTTTAATGAAAAACTGTTTTTT
TRBJ1-1 - TRBV5-6 - CASSLWGGHMNTEAFF TGTGCCAGCAGCTTGTGGGGAGGTCATATGAACACTGAAGCTTTCTTT
TRBJ2-2 - TRBV25-1 - CASSAGMNTGELFF TGTGCCAGCAGTGCAGGGATGAACACCGGGGAGCTGTTTTTT
TRBJ2-5 TRBD2 TRBV25-1 - CASSDPVLAGGRETQYF TGTGCCAGCAGTGACCCTGTACTAGCGGGGGGTAGAGAGACCCAGTACTTC
TRBJ2-5 - TRBV29-1 - CSVQGLLQETQYF TGCAGCGTCCAGGGACTTCTCCAAGAGACCCAGTACTTC
TRBJ2-7 TRBD1 TRBV15 few CATRAGGAINHEQYF TGTGCCACCAGAGCAGGGGGCGCAATCAATCACGAGCAGTACTTC
TRBJ2-1 - TRBV9 - CASSVGTEGNEQFF TGTGCCAGCAGCGTAGGAACTGAGGGTAATGAGCAGTTCTTC
TRBJ2-5 TRBD2 TRBV9 - CASSVLATSGQETQYF TGTGCCAGCAGCGTATTAGCGACTAGCGGGCAAGAGACCCAGTACTTC
TRBJ1-2 - TRBV15 few CATSRGQGGYTF TGTGCCACCAGCCGTGGGCAGGGTGGCTACACCTTC
TRBJ2-1 - TRBV20-1 few CSATRGSEQFF TGCAGTGCAACGAGGGGTTCTGAGCAGTTCTTC
TRBJ2-7 - TRBV5-1 - CASSPSRGKQYF TGCGCCAGCAGCCCTAGTAGAGGGAAGCAGTACTTC
TRBJ2-5 - TRBV2 - CASRAHRGEGETQYF TGTGCCAGCAGGGCCCACCGGGGCGAGGGGGAGACCCAGTACTTC
TRBJ2-1 TRBD2 TRBV29-1 - CSVEALAGRPYNEQFF TGCAGCGTTGAGGCGCTAGCGGGACGACCCTACAATGAGCAGTTCTTC
TRBJ1-6 TRBD1 TRBV7-9 - CASSRTGDSPLHF TGTGCCAGCAGCCGGACAGGAGATTCACCCCTCCACTTT
TRBJ2-7 TRBD2 TRBV30 - CAWSWGRAYEQYF TGTGCCTGGAGTTGGGGGAGGGCCTACGAGCAGTACTTC
TRBJ1-1 - TRBV7-2 few CASSFSVTEAFF TGTGCCAGCAGCTTTTCCGTTACTGAAGCTTTCTTT
TRBJ2-5 - TRBV7-2 few CASSLVPQKETQYF TGTGCCAGCAGCTTAGTACCTCAGAAAGAGACCCAGTACTTC
TRBJ2-2 - TRBV2 - CASSEAIRDTNTGELFF TGTGCCAGCAGTGAAGCGATTAGAGACACGAACACCGGGGAGCTGTTTTTT
TRBJ2-7 TRBD1 TRBV5-1 - CASSRAQGASYEQYF TGCGCCAGCAGCCGCGCACAGGGGGCTTCCTACGAGCAGTACTTC
TRBJ1-5 - TRBV25-1 - CASSEGGRSNQPQHF TGTGCCAGCAGTGAAGGCGGCAGGTCGAATCAGCCCCAGCATTTT
TRBJ2-3 - TRBV5-1 - CASSLRLRGGNTDTQYF TGCGCCAGCAGCTTGCGGCTCAGGGGAGGGAACACAGATACGCAGTATTTT
TRBJ2-3 - TRBV4-1 - CASSRFITYTDTQYF TGCGCCAGCAGCCGTTTTATAACCTACACAGATACGCAGTATTTT
TRBJ1-5 - TRBV10-3 - CAISGTGNQPQHF TGTGCCATCAGTGGGACAGGCAATCAGCCCCAGCATTTT
TRBJ1-4 TRBD1 TRBV11-2 - CASSSGQGTNEKLFF TGTGCCAGCAGCTCAGGACAGGGCACTAATGAAAAACTGTTTTTT
TRBJ2-2 - TRBV15 few CATSRVAGELFF TGTGCCACCAGCAGAGTCGCCGGGGAGCTGTTTTTT
TRBJ2-4 - TRBV5-1 - CASSLGALDIQYF TGCGCCAGCAGCTTGGGGGCTTTAGACATTCAGTACTTC
TRBJ2-7 - TRBV18 few CASSPRREAPYEQYF TGTGCCAGCTCACCTCGCCGGGAAGCACCCTACGAGCAGTACTTC
TRBJ2-5 - TRBV19 - CASRPALHETQYF TGTGCCAGTAGGCCTGCCCTCCATGAGACCCAGTACTTC
TRBJ2-3 TRBD2 TRBV29-1 - CSVDSIAGGTDTQYF TGCAGCGTTGATTCTATAGCGGGGGGCACAGATACGCAGTATTTT
TRBJ2-1 TRBD2 TRBV4-1 - CASSQLAGAGNEQFF TGCGCCAGCAGCCAGCTAGCGGGGGCTGGTAATGAGCAGTTCTTC
TRBJ1-2 - TRBV7-3 - CASSLDPNYGYTF TGTGCCAGCAGCTTAGATCCTAACTATGGCTACACCTTC
TRBJ1-2 - TRBV30 - CAWSVRDTHGYTF TGTGCCTGGAGTGTACGGGACACACATGGCTACACCTTC
TRBJ2-4 TRBD1 TRBV15 - CATSRGQGAWDIQYF TGTGCCACCAGCAGAGGACAGGGGGCCTGGGACATTCAGTACTTC
TRBJ1-6 - TRBV5-4 - CASSPEGAPLHF TGTGCCAGCAGCCCCGAGGGGGCACCCCTCCACTTT